The 32 T cell receptor beta chains given below trace back to one sample, sequenced in a study of blood T cells in healthy people across ages. With a J-beta primer mix and a sample-barcoded 5' primer, a second PCR ran roughly 7 to 11 cycles. Using its own MiXCR run on the 5' RACE reads, TCRdb lists one record per CDR3 protein. The table records over a million distinct CDR3 sequences, less than 50% of them present only once. The sequenced material came from blood. The receptors stem from a woman aged 55-70 years in good health.

This chain joins TRBV3-1 and TRBJ2-7, with 9 bases identical to TRBD1. V dropped 3 bases and J dropped 7; count of bases not matched to a gene: 7. The CDR3 loop spans 14 amino acids. From germline, CDR1 is LGHDT and CDR2 YNNKEL (reference sequence). The CDR3 nucleotides read TGTGCCAGCAGCCACCCTACAGGGGGCGCGGAGCAGTACTTC. Its protein is CASSHPTGGAEQYF.

This clonotype showed up just a few times. V and J are TRBV7-2 and TRBJ2-1; D perhaps matches TRBD2 (6 bases). Trimming took off 1 base at V and 6 bases at J, with 13 bases between the two ends. The CDR3 consists of 15 residues. Germline lookup yields CDR1 SGHTA and CDR2 FQGNSA. For the CDR3, the DNA is TGTGCCAGCAGCTTAGGCCCCGGGAGTGGCAATGAGCAGTTCTTC. Encoded protein: CASSLGPGSGNEQFF.

V usage is TRBV28 and J usage is TRBJ2-7; 7 bases map to TRBD2. Germline V gene sequence: CDR1 MDHEN, CDR2 SYDVKM. Trimming at V came to 1 base and at J to 3 bases, leaving 9 bases not matched to a gene. This CDR3 spans 16 amino acids. CDR3 sequence (DNA): TGTGCCAGCAGTTTATCCGGATGGGGCGGGAGCTACGAGCAGTACTTC. Encoded protein: CASSLSGWGGSYEQYF. The entire variable domain, with the rest obtained from reference TRBV28 and TRBJ2-7, is as follows: DVKVTQSSRYLVKRTGEKVFLECVQDMDHENMFWYRQDPGLGLRLIYFSYDVKMKEKGDIPEGYSVSREKKERFSLILESASTNQTSMYLCASSLSGWGGSYEQYFGPGTRLTVT.

This clonotype was picked up a small number of times. The chain combines TRBV20-1 with TRBJ1-5; a weak D match, TRBD1 (5 bases). V lost 5 bases to trimming and J lost 2 bases, with 16 bases between them. Germline V gene lookup returns CDR1 DFQATT and CDR2 SNEGSKA (reference sequence). The CDR3 runs to 15 residues. The DNA for the CDR3 is TGCAGTGCTGAGGACGCGGGGGAGGGCAATCAGCCCCAGCATTTT. Its translation: CSAEDAGEGNQPQHF.

The genes are TRBV11-2 and TRBJ2-5, with D perhaps TRBD1 (6 bases). This CDR3 has 13 amino acids. Germline loops: CDR1 SGHAT, CDR2 FQNNGV. Deletions cut 5 bases from V and 5 bases from J, with 12 bases between. The CDR3 here is CASSPRTVETQYF. The CDR3 DNA is TGTGCCAGCAGCCCCCGGACAGTGGAGACCCAGTACTTC.

The chain recombines TRBV25-1 with TRBJ2-3, with TRBD1 matching 11 bases. From germline, CDR1 is MGHDK and CDR2 SYGVNS. Trimming took 7 bases from V and 3 from J; bases not matched to a gene: 9. There are 16 residues in the CDR3. This CDR3 reads CASTFGTGGVTDTQYF. Written as DNA, the CDR3 is TGTGCCAGCACCTTCGGGACAGGGGGTGTGACAGATACGCAGTATTTT.

Regarding this clonotype: A much larger clone lies one base from this, so it may be a read error. The chain employs TRBV10-3 and TRBJ2-5; D possibly corresponds to TRBD2 (5 bases). Judging by the DNA end, TRBJ2-7 fits better; the J call may be wrong. The length of the CDR3 is 14 residues. CDR1 and CDR2 (germline): ENHRY, SYGVKD. CDR3: CAISHDSIGDEQYF. For the CDR3, the DNA is TGTGCCATCAGTCATGACTCAATCGGGGACGAGCAGTACTTC.

The V call is TRBV27, the J call TRBJ2-1; a weak D match, TRBD2 (5 bases). This CDR3 contains 13 residues. Trimming left V 10 bases short and J 3 bases short, with 13 bases between. Germline loops: CDR1 MNHEY, CDR2 SMNVEV (reference sequence). The CDR3: CATGRELYNEQFF. Here the CDR3 DNA reads TGTGCCACCGGACGGGAACTCTACAATGAGCAGTTCTTC.

The chain is built from TRBV6-2 or TRBV6-3 and TRBJ1-2; no reliable D call. The CDR3 has 14 residues. V was pared by 2 bases and J by 2 bases, with 9 bases between. The germline CDR1 and CDR2 sequences are MNHEY and SVGEGT. CDR3 residues: CASSYNSMNYGYTF. The CDR3 bases are TGTGCCAGCAGTTACAACAGTATGAACTATGGCTACACCTTC.

This clonotype turned up a few times. The J gene is TRBJ1-5, the V gene TRBV6-2 or TRBV6-3; D not certain. V lost 4 bases and J 5 bases, leaving 15 bases between the germline ends. There are 15 residues in the CDR3. Germline-derived CDR1 and CDR2 are MNHEY and SVGEGT. CDR3 residues: CASSWLRQDDQPQHF. The CDR3 nucleotides read TGTGCCAGCAGTTGGTTACGCCAGGATGATCAGCCCCAGCATTTT.

This sequence joins TRBV12-3 or TRBV12-4 and TRBJ2-7; 11 positions match TRBD2. V lost 3 bases and J lost 0; bases outside the gene matches: 7. The CDR3 contains 17 residues. The DNA for the CDR3 is TGTGCCAGCAGTTTGGGGACTAGCGGCTATAGCTCCTACGAGCAGTACTTC. Amino acids: CASSLGTSGYSSYEQYF.

This clonotype was counted only a few times. For the CDR3, the DNA is TGTGCCAGCAGCGCCCAGAAAGGGAATAATTCACCCCTCCACTTT. It codes for CASSAQKGNNSPLHF. This chain connects TRBV7-9 to TRBJ1-6; D uncertain. Per germline, CDR1 SEHNR and CDR2 FQNEAQ (reference sequence). This CDR3 region has 15 residues. Trimming took off 5 bases at V and 5 bases at J, with 13 bases between the two ends.

The chain couples TRBV11-2 to TRBJ2-7, with D maybe TRBD1 (5 bases). Trimming cost V 5 bases and J 2 bases, with 16 bases left between them. This CDR3 has 15 amino acids. From germline, CDR1 is SGHAT and CDR2 FQNNGV. CDR3 nucleotides: TGTGCCAGCAGCCATGACTGGGGCGCACCCTACGAGCAGTACTTC. This codes for CASSHDWGAPYEQYF.

This clonotype was counted between two and nine times. This CDR3 reads CASSLHPSGANVLTF. CDR3 coding DNA: TGTGCCAGCAGCCTACACCCCTCTGGGGCCAACGTCCTGACTTTC. The chain joins TRBV7-2 to TRBJ2-6; D not certain. The CDR3 sequence is 15 residues long. V lost 5 bases and J lost 0, with 8 bases in between. Germline values: CDR1 SGHTA, CDR2 FQGNSA.

This clonotype was counted only a few times. The chain uses TRBV7-9 and TRBJ2-7; perhaps TRBD1 as D (5 bases). The germline V and J ends were trimmed by 5 bases and 5 bases, with 10 bases remaining between them. Germline V gives CDR1 SEHNR, CDR2 FQNEAQ (reference sequence). This CDR3 is built from 12 residues. In DNA form, the CDR3 reads TGTGCCAGCAGCCAAAAGGGGAACGAGCAGTACTTC. Its translation: CASSQKGNEQYF.

V gene TRBV11-2 combines with J gene TRBJ1-4, with D unresolved. Germline V gene lookup returns CDR1 SGHAT and CDR2 FQNNGV. V was clipped by 5 bases and J by 0 bases, with 13 bases between them. This CDR3 region has 16 residues. The CDR3 DNA sequence: TGTGCCAGCAGCCCCTACGACGGAGCAACTAATGAAAAACTGTTTTTT. Encoded protein: CASSPYDGATNEKLFF.

Comment on this clonotype: The junction differs from germline at one of its ends, possibly a read error. The chain combines TRBV2 with TRBJ1-2, with TRBD1 matching 10 bases. The CDR3 consists of 14 residues. Germline V gene lookup returns CDR1 SNHLY and CDR2 FYNNEI. CDR3 in amino acids: CASLTGTGARGYAF. The CDR3 bases are TGTGCCAGCTTGACCGGGACAGGGGCTCGTGGCTACGCCTTC.

Only a few counts were recorded for this clonotype. This chain uses TRBV11-2 with TRBJ2-3; a weak D match, TRBD2 (6 bases). This CDR3 comprises 12 residues. Trimming took 9 bases from V and 5 from J, leaving 12 bases between them. Germline V lookup: CDR1 SGHAT, CDR2 FQNNGV. The DNA for the CDR3 is TGTGCCAGGGGCGGGGCGGGAGATACGCAGTATTTT. It yields the protein CARGGAGDTQYF.

The genes are TRBV2 and TRBJ2-7, with TRBD1 matching 10 bases. Germline lookup yields CDR1 SNHLY and CDR2 FYNNEI. The CDR3 is made up of 17 amino acids. V lost 3 bases to trimming and J lost 2 bases; unmatched junction nucleotides: 10. The CDR3 DNA is TGTGCCAGCAGTGAGTGGGACAGGGGACTAATGCCCTACGAGCAGTACTTC. It yields the protein CASSEWDRGLMPYEQYF.

The gene calls are TRBV27 and TRBJ2-1, with D tentatively TRBD1 or TRBD2 (5 bases each). This CDR3 spans 14 amino acids. The germline V gene has CDR1 MNHEY and CDR2 SMNVEV (reference sequence). The V gene lost 11 bases and the J gene lost 1 base, with 15 bases spanning the gap. The CDR3: CAGAGTGSYNEQFF. The CDR3 bases are TGTGCCGGCGCCGGGACGGGGTCCTACAATGAGCAGTTCTTC.

The chain combines TRBV11-2 with TRBJ2-3, with a weak D call TRBD2 (6 bases). Germline V gene data show CDR1 as SGHAT and CDR2 as FQNNGV. V lost 1 base and J lost 3, with 17 bases in between. The CDR3 runs to 17 residues. The CDR3, as DNA: TGTGCCAGCAGCTTAGTGGGGGTGCGCGGGGTGACAGATACGCAGTATTTT. It is translated as CASSLVGVRGVTDTQYF. Full variable domain (remainder filled in from reference TRBV11-2 and TRBJ2-3): EAGVAQSPRYKIIEKRQSVAFWCNPISGHATLYWYQQILGQGPKLLIQFQNNGVVDDSQLPKDRFSAERLKGVDSTLKIQPAKLEDSAVYLCASSLVGVRGVTDTQYFGPGTRLTVL.

At least ten counts were recorded for this clonotype. CDR3 sequence (DNA): TGCAGTGCTAGAGGAGGAATGACGGTGGATACGCAGTATTTT. Protein product: CSARGGMTVDTQYF. The V and J genes are TRBV20-1 and TRBJ2-3, with no clear D. Germline-derived CDR1 and CDR2 are DFQATT and SNEGSKA (reference sequence). V gave up 1 base and J gave up 6 bases, with 14 bases separating them. CDR3 length: 14 residues.

V is TRBV5-1 and J is TRBJ2-1, with 16 bases lining up with TRBD2. Per germline, CDR1 SGHRS and CDR2 YFSETQ. The V and J ends lost 3 bases and 8 bases, in that order; junction bases with no gene match: 8. The CDR3 consists of 17 residues. In nucleotides, the CDR3 is TGCGCCAGCAGCTCCGGGACTAGCGGGAGGGCCAGTCATGAGCAGTTCTTC. It codes for CASSSGTSGRASHEQFF.

This clonotype was counted a few times. The chain uses TRBV27 and TRBJ2-5; 10 bases fit TRBD1. V gave up 3 bases and J gave up 4 bases; unmatched junction bases: 5. Germline-derived CDR1 and CDR2 are MNHEY and SMNVEV (reference sequence). This CDR3 region has 15 residues. CDR3 amino acids: CASSFRTGGSETQYF. The CDR3 DNA reads as TGTGCCAGCAGTTTTAGGACAGGGGGATCAGAGACCCAGTACTTC.

This chain joins TRBV7-2 and TRBJ2-4; D is undetermined. The CDR3 consists of 11 residues. The V gene lost 5 bases and the J gene lost 8 bases, with 7 bases spanning the gap. Looked up from germline, CDR1 is SGHTA and CDR2 is FQGNSA. CDR3 DNA: TGTGCCAGCAGCCAAGAATACATTCAGTACTTC. Its translation: CASSQEYIQYF. Supplemented by reference TRBV7-2 and TRBJ2-4, the full variable domain reads GAGVSQSPSNKVTEKGKDVELRCDPISGHTALYWYRQSLGQGLEFLIYFQGNSAPDKSGLPSDRFSAERTGGSVSTLTIQRTQQEDSAVYLCASSQEYIQYFGAGTRLSVL.

The J gene is TRBJ2-1, the V gene TRBV7-3, with 10 nucleotides matching TRBD1. Losses at the gene ends were 5 bases for V and 5 bases for J; bases not matched to a gene: 3. The CDR3 totals 14 residues. CDR1 SGHTA and CDR2 FQGTGA come from the germline V gene. CDR3 DNA: TGTGCCAGCAGCCCAGGGACAGGGGACAATGAGCAGTTCTTC. This encodes CASSPGTGDNEQFF.

There are a few counts of this clonotype. The J gene is TRBJ2-7, the V gene TRBV28, with 8 bases matching TRBD2. There are 16 residues in the CDR3. The V and J ends lost 2 bases and 0 bases, in that order; junction bases with no gene match: 6. Germline CDR1 MDHEN, CDR2 SYDVKM. CDR3 DNA: TGTGCCAGCAGTTTAGGCAGCGGGAGTATCTCCTACGAGCAGTACTTC. Protein: CASSLGSGSISYEQYF.

The chain couples TRBV12-5 to TRBJ2-1; TRBD2 agrees at 9 bases. Germline-derived CDR1 and CDR2 are LGHNT and FRNRAP. This CDR3 is 14 amino acids long. V gave up 1 base and J gave up 9 bases; unmatched junction bases: 4. The CDR3 loop is CASGLGTSVCEQFF. The CDR3 bases are TGTGCTAGTGGTTTGGGGACTAGCGTCTGTGAGCAGTTCTTC. The entire variable domain, with the rest obtained from reference TRBV12-5 and TRBJ2-1, is as follows: DARVTQTPRHKVTEMGQEVTMRCQPILGHNTVFWYRQTMMQGLELLAYFRNRAPLDDSGMPKDRFSAEMPDATLATLKIQPSEPRDSAVYFCASGLGTSVCEQFFGPGTRLTVL.

This chain uses TRBV10-1 with TRBJ1-1, with 8 bases matching TRBD1. The CDR3 contains 14 residues. The ends lost 5 bases at V and 5 bases at J; junction bases unmatched: 7. Germline CDR1 reads WNHNN; CDR2 reads SYGVQD (reference sequence). The DNA for the CDR3 is TGCGCCAGCAGTCGTAACAGGGGGGGGACTGAAGCTTTCTTT. Amino acids: CASSRNRGGTEAFF.

This clonotype turned up a few times. The chain employs TRBV29-1 and TRBJ2-7; a possible D gene is TRBD1 (5 bases). Germline V gives CDR1 SQVTM, CDR2 ANQGSEA. This CDR3 region has 14 residues. With 2 bases removed from V and 2 bases from J, the gap between germline ends came to 13 bases. The CDR3 reads CSVERPGQTYEQYF. CDR3 in DNA: TGCAGCGTTGAACGGCCAGGACAAACCTACGAGCAGTACTTC.

The gene calls are TRBV20-1 and TRBJ2-7; a weak D match, TRBD2 (5 bases). CDR1 DFQATT and CDR2 SNEGSKA come from the germline V gene (reference sequence). The CDR3 runs 14 residues. V lost 4 bases to trimming and J lost 5 bases, with 18 bases between them. CDR3 in DNA: TGCAGTGCTACCCCGGACGGGGAACTAGACGAGCAGTACTTC. Its protein product is CSATPDGELDEQYF.

A few counts support this clonotype. V is TRBV5-4 and J is TRBJ2-5; D is unresolved. The CDR3 runs to 15 residues. V was clipped by 9 bases and J by 5 bases, with 23 bases between them. Germline CDR1 and CDR2: SGHNT and YYREEE (reference sequence). The CDR3 reads CATMEPAASLETQYF. In nucleotides, the CDR3 is TGTGCCACTATGGAGCCGGCCGCAAGTTTGGAGACCCAGTACTTC.